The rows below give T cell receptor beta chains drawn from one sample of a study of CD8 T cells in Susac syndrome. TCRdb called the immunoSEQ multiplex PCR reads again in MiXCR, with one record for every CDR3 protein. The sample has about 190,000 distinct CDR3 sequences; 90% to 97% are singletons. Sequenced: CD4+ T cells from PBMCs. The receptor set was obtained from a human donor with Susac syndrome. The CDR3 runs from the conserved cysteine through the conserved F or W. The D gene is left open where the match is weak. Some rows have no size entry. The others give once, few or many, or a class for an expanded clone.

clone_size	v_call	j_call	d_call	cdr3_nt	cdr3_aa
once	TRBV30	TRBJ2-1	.	TGTGCCTGGAGTCGTACGGGGGCGGCGATCGTTGAGCAGTTCTTC	CAWSRTGAAIVEQFF
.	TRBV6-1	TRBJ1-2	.	TGTGCCAGCAGTGAGGGTGCAGAGCACTATGGCTACACCTTC	CASSEGAEHYGYTF
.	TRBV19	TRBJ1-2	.	TGTGCCAGTAGTTCATTAGGGGCAGCCTATGGCTACACCTTC	CASSSLGAAYGYTF
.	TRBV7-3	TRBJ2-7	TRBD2	TGTGCCAGCAGCCCCTCTAGCGGTGCCTACGAGCAGTACTTC	CASSPSSGAYEQYF
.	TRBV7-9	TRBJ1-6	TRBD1	TGTGCCACGCGACCCTTCGACAGGGGGCCTAATTCACCCCTCCACTTT	CATRPFDRGPNSPLHF
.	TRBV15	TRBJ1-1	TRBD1	TGTGCCACCAGCAGGGACAGGCTGAACACTGAAGCTTTCTTT	CATSRDRLNTEAFF
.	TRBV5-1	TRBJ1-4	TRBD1	TGCGCCAGCAGCTCAATTACAGGGGGCGTTCCTGAAAAACTGTTTTTT	CASSSITGGVPEKLFF
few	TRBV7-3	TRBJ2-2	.	TGTGCCAGCAGCTTATCTGGGCCCAACACCGGGGAGCTGTTTTTT	CASSLSGPNTGELFF
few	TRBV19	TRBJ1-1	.	TGTGCCAGTAGTATGAACACTGAAGCTTTCTTT	CASSMNTEAFF
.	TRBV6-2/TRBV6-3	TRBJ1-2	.	TGTGCCAGCAGGACCTCAGGGGCGGCCTTCTATGGCTACACCTTC	CASRTSGAAFYGYTF
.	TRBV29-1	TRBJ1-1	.	TGCAGCGTGGGGCGGGTCCCGAACACTGAAGCTTTCTTT	CSVGRVPNTEAFF
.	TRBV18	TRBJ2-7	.	TGTGCCAGCTCACCCGGGGTCTCCTACGAGCAGTACTTC	CASSPGVSYEQYF
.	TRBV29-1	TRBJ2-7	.	TGCAGCGTTGAGGGCTCAGTAACCGAGCAGTACTTC	CSVEGSVTEQYF
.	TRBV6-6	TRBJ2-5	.	TGTGCCAGCAGCCTCCGGAGGGAGACCCAGTACTTC	CASSLRRETQYF
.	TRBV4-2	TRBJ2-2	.	TGTGCCAGCAGCCGGACTGGGCCGTCAAACACCGGGGAGCTGTTTTTT	CASSRTGPSNTGELFF
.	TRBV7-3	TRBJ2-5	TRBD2	TGTGCCAGCAGCCAGAACGGACTAGCGGAAGAGACCCAGTACTTC	CASSQNGLAEETQYF
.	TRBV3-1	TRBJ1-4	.	TGTGCCAGCAGCGAGAGACAGCCTACTCGCACTAATGAAAAACTGTTTTTT	CASSERQPTRTNEKLFF
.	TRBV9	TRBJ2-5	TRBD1	TGTGCCAGCAGCCTGGGACAGGGGTTATGGGAGACCCAGTACTTC	CASSLGQGLWETQYF
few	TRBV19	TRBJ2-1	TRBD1	TGTGCCAGTAGACAACAGGGGAGCTCCTACAATGAGCAGTTCTTC	CASRQQGSSYNEQFF
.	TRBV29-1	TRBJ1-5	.	TGCAGCGTTGCGTCGGAGGGGAGGCAGCCCCAGCATTTT	CSVASEGRQPQHF
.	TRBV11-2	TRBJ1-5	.	TGTGCCAGCAGCTTAGATTGGGATCAGCCCCAGCATTTT	CASSLDWDQPQHF
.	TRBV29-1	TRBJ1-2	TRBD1	TGCAGCGTTGATACCGGGACAGGTCGGTATGGCTACACCTTC	CSVDTGTGRYGYTF
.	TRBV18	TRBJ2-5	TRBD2	TGTGCCAGCTCACCGAGGCCCGGGAGGGGCCAAGAGACCCAGTACTTC	CASSPRPGRGQETQYF
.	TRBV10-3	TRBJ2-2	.	TGTGCCATCCCGACTGCGGGGCGGAACACCGGGGAGCTGTTTTTT	CAIPTAGRNTGELFF
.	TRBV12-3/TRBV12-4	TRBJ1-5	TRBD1	TGTGCCAGCAGCCGGGACAGTTATCAGCCCCAGCATTTT	CASSRDSYQPQHF
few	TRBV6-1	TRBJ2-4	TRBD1	TGTGCCAGCAGTCGACAGGGCAGGAACATTCAGTACTTC	CASSRQGRNIQYF
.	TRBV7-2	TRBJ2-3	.	TGTGCCAGCAGCTCTGGAGGCGGGGGCTCGAATACGCAGTATTTT	CASSSGGGGSNTQYF
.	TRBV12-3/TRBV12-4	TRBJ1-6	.	TGTGCCAGCAACCGTGATGGGGTTGGTTCACCCCTCCACTTT	CASNRDGVGSPLHF
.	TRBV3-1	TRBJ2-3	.	TGTGCCAGCAGCCAAGAGTTCGGGTCCCCCACAGATACGCAGTATTTT	CASSQEFGSPTDTQYF
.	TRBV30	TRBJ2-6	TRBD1	TGTGCCTGGACCGGGACAGGGGGTTACTCTGGGGCCAACGTCCTGACTTTC	CAWTGTGGYSGANVLTF
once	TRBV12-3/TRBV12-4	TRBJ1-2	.	TGTGCCAGCAGTTTCGGGTCTCCCAGGAGTGGCTACACCTTC	CASSFGSPRSGYTF
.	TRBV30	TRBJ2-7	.	TGTGCCTGGAGGGCCCGAGGGGGAGAGACCTACGAGCAGTACTTC	CAWRARGGETYEQYF
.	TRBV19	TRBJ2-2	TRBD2	TGTGCCAGTAGCGGTGGAGCGGGGGGGCGTAACGGGGAGCTGTTTTTT	CASSGGAGGRNGELFF
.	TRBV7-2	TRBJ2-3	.	TGTGCCAGCAGCTTAAACTCCCAGTGGACAGATACGCAGTATTTT	CASSLNSQWTDTQYF
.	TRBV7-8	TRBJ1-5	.	TGTGCCAGCAGCTTACGGGAAAGCAACCAGCCCCAGCATTTT	CASSLRESNQPQHF
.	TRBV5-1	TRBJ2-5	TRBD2	TGCGCCAGCAGCTCTCCGGGACTAGCACAAGAGACCCAGTACTTC	CASSSPGLAQETQYF
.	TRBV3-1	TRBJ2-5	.	TGTGCCAGCAGCCAACGCGGACGGGATGGAGAGACCCAGTACTTC	CASSQRGRDGETQYF
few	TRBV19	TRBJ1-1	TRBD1	TGTGCCAGTAGTTTCACAGGGGCTGAAGCTTTCTTT	CASSFTGAEAFF
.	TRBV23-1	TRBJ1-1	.	TGCGCCAGCAGTCTAGGATCTCAAGTGAACACTGAAGTTTTCTTT	CASSLGSQVNTEVFF
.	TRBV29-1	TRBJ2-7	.	TGCAGCGTCCTCCCCGGTGGTGACGAGCAGTACTTC	CSVLPGGDEQYF
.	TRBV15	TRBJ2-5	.	TGTGCCACCAGCAGGGCCGGACTGGTCCAAGAGACCCAGTACTTC	CATSRAGLVQETQYF
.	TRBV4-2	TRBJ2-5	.	TGTGCCAGCAGCCGAGAAGTACATATTCAAGAGACCCAGTACTTC	CASSREVHIQETQYF
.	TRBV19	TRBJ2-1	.	TGTGCCACCTCTGTCGGGGGGCGCTCCTACAATGAGCAGTTCTTC	CATSVGGRSYNEQFF
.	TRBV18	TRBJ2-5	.	TGTGCCAGCTCACCACTTACCCGGACGGGCCAAGAGACCCAGTACTTC	CASSPLTRTGQETQYF
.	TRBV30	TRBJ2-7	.	TGTGCCTGGAGTTTTAGGCACGAGCAGTACTTC	CAWSFRHEQYF
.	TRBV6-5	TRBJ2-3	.	TGTGCCAGCAGTTACTCGAGGGACAGCACAGATACGCAGTATTTT	CASSYSRDSTDTQYF
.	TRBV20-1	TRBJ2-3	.	TGCAGTGCTAGTCGGGTTCTTACATTCACAGATACGCAGTATTTT	CSASRVLTFTDTQYF
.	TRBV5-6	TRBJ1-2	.	TGTGCCAGCAGCTTCGGGGTGAGAGATTATGGCTACACCTTC	CASSFGVRDYGYTF
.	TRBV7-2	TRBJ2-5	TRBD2	TGTGCCAGCAGCTCCCCTAGAGCGGGAGGACAAGAGACCCAGTACTTC	CASSSPRAGGQETQYF
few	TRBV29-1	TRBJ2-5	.	TGCAGCGCCCAGATCGGGGGCGAAGAGACCCAGTACTTC	CSAQIGGEETQYF